Shown below are 5 T cell receptor beta chains from a single sample sequenced in a study of blood T cell repertoires in COVID-19. TCRdb keeps only in-frame clones here, not all; method: immunoSEQ multiplex PCR. The sample shows about 480,000 clones, 70% to 90% of them seen only once. Sequenced input: PBMCs or T cells enriched from blood (not recorded which). All receptors derive from a woman under 30 with acute COVID-19.

CDR3 sequence: CASMRQGALFYGYTF. The CDR3 coding sequence is TGTGCCAGTATGAGACAGGGGGCGCTTTTCTATGGCTACACCTTC. This chain uses TRBV19 with TRBJ1-2; 10 bases align to TRBD1. CDR3 length equals 15 residues. V trimming: 7 bases; J trimming: 4 bases; junction bases outside the gene matches: 9. Germline CDR1 reads LNHDA; CDR2 reads SQIVND (reference sequence).

This chain uses TRBV6-5 with TRBJ1-5; 9 bases agree with TRBD1. CDR3 length: 14 residues. Germline V gene lookup returns CDR1 MNHEY and CDR2 SVGAGI. V lost 6 bases and J lost 5; bases outside the gene matches: 5. CDR3 DNA sequence: TGTGCCAGCAGCCTGACAGGGGGGGATCAGCCCCAGCATTTT. Translated: CASSLTGGDQPQHF.

This chain connects TRBV6-1 to TRBJ2-7, with TRBD1 matching 9 bases. The CDR3 spans 15 residues. V lost 3 bases and J lost 7; bases outside the gene matches: 10. From germline, CDR1 is MNHNS and CDR2 SASEGT. The CDR3 DNA is TGTGCCAGCAGTGAGTTGGGACAGGGAACGGGAGAGCAGTACTTC. It translates to CASSELGQGTGEQYF.

The rearrangement uses TRBV14 and TRBJ2-1, with 7 bases that match TRBD2. The CDR3 totals 16 residues. V shed 5 bases, J shed 8 bases, and the junction held 15 bases outside the gene matches. CDR1 is SGHDN, CDR2 FVKESK, per germline. CDR3 DNA sequence: TGTGCCAGCAGCACCGCCCTCGGGGAGGGAAGTGATGAGCAGTTCTTC. Protein sequence: CASSTALGEGSDEQFF.

The chain couples TRBV10-1 to TRBJ2-1; 8 bases are a match to TRBD2. The trim removed 4 bases at V and 8 bases at J, leaving 10 bases unmatched. There are 15 residues in the CDR3. Germline values: CDR1 WNHNN, CDR2 SYGVQD (reference sequence). The CDR3 reads CASSGSLAGIHEQFF. Written as DNA, the CDR3 is TGCGCCAGCAGTGGATCCCTAGCGGGCATCCATGAGCAGTTCTTC.